Below are 24 T cell receptor beta chains sequenced from a single sample in a study of blood T cell repertoires in COVID-19. Sequencing used immunoSEQ multiplex PCR; TCRdb keeps in-frame clones, though not all of them. The data show about 140,000 clones, with 84% seen just once and 7% to 9.5% held by the top ten. Sequenced material: peripheral blood. Source of these receptors: a man younger than 40 with COVID-19, enrolled during active disease.

The chain joins TRBV14 to TRBJ2-2; tentative D call: TRBD2 (6 bases). The CDR3 covers 17 residues. Trimming cost V 0 bases and J 0 bases, with 11 bases left between them. CDR1 SGHDN and CDR2 FVKESK come from the germline V gene. CDR3 residues: CASSQDGTLTNTGELFF. In DNA, the CDR3 is TGTGCCAGCAGCCAAGATGGGACTTTAACGAACACCGGGGAGCTGTTTTTT.

This clone was seen only once. This chain connects TRBV30 to TRBJ2-3; D uncertain. V lost 0 bases to trimming and J lost 5 bases, with 3 bases between them. Germline-derived CDR1 and CDR2 are GTSNPN and SVGIG (reference sequence). The CDR3 totals 11 residues. The CDR3, as DNA: TGTGCCTGGAGTGTCAAAGATACGCAGTATTTT. Its translation is CAWSVKDTQYF.

This chain joins TRBV28 and TRBJ2-1; D perhaps matches TRBD2 (6 bases). Trimming shortened V by 4 bases and J by 5 bases, and 15 bases separated the two germline ends. This CDR3 is built from 15 residues. The germline gives CDR1 MDHEN, CDR2 SYDVKM. CDR3: CASSYRLAKHNEQFF. CDR3 nucleotides: TGTGCCAGCAGTTATCGGCTAGCGAAGCACAATGAGCAGTTCTTC.

This chain uses TRBV12-1 with TRBJ1-2; TRBD1 is taken as the D call from the table, unchecked against the DNA. TRBV12-1 is marked as a pseudogene. This CDR3 is 17 amino acids long. CDR3 DNA: TGTGCCAGCAGCTTGCGGACAGGGGGCGGGGCTAACTATGGCTACACCTTC. This encodes CASSLRTGGGANYGYTF.

The genes are TRBV7-3 and TRBJ2-1, with TRBD2 matching over 9 bases. Germline V gene sequence: CDR1 SGHTA, CDR2 FQGTGA. CDR3 size: 15 residues. The V and J ends lost 5 bases and 6 bases, in that order; junction bases with no gene match: 8. The CDR3 coding sequence is TGTGCCAGCAGCCCCGTCGGGACTAGCAGCAATGAGCAGTTCTTC. Its protein product is CASSPVGTSSNEQFF.

In this sample, this clone turned up a few times. The chain couples TRBV5-1 to TRBJ2-7; 7 bases are a match to TRBD2. V lost 0 bases, J lost 1 base, and 7 bases stayed unmatched. Looked up from germline, CDR1 is SGHRS and CDR2 is YFSETQ. The CDR3 spans 16 residues. The CDR3 region is CASSLELLAPSYEQYF. The CDR3 coding sequence is TGCGCCAGCAGCTTGGAACTACTAGCGCCTTCCTACGAGCAGTACTTC.

The chain carries TRBV30 and TRBJ1-1; 7 bases map to TRBD1. The CDR3 spans 15 residues. V shed 0 bases, J shed 0 bases, and the junction held 4 bases outside the gene matches. Germline V lookup: CDR1 GTSNPN, CDR2 SVGIG (reference sequence). In nucleotides, the CDR3 is TGTGCCTGGAGTGTATGGGACAGAATGAACACTGAAGCTTTCTTT. It translates to CAWSVWDRMNTEAFF.

This chain connects TRBV24-1 to TRBJ2-3, with D possibly matching TRBD1 (6 bases). Per germline, CDR1 KGHDR and CDR2 SFDVKD. V dropped 5 bases and J dropped 5 bases, with 7 bases sitting between them. The CDR3 sequence is 12 residues long. The chain's CDR3 is CATSGTVDTQYF. The CDR3 region has the DNA TGTGCCACCAGTGGGACAGTAGATACGCAGTATTTT.

CDR3 protein: CAWSVLGDRVNQPQHF. The CDR3 DNA follows: TGTGCCTGGAGTGTGTTAGGGGATCGGGTCAATCAGCCCCAGCATTTT. V gene TRBV30 combines with J gene TRBJ1-5; possibly TRBD1 for D (5 bases). The germline V gene encodes CDR1 GTSNPN and CDR2 SVGIG (reference sequence). This CDR3 has 16 residues. The ends were cut back, 0 bases at V and 3 bases at J, with 15 bases in the middle.

This chain links TRBV7-6 with TRBJ1-1; the match to TRBD1 covers 12 bases. The CDR3 has 15 amino acids. With V trimmed by 7 bases and J by 7 bases, 10 bases remained unmatched. In germline, CDR1 is SGHVS, CDR2 FNYEAQ. The CDR3 coding sequence is TGTGCCAGCACCCCGCAGGGACAGGGGGCCAGTGAAGCTTTCTTT. Amino acid sequence: CASTPQGQGASEAFF.

The chain links TRBV16 to TRBJ2-1; D remains unclear. This CDR3 comprises 14 residues. The germline V and J ends were trimmed by 0 bases and 7 bases, with 10 bases remaining between them. Germline assignment: CDR1 KGHSY and CDR2 FQNENV. The CDR3 DNA sequence: TGTGCCAGCAGCCAATCGGCCGGAGCAAATGAGCAGTTCTTC. Encoded protein: CASSQSAGANEQFF.

Points on this clone: Additional DNA sequences in this sample encode the identical CDR3. The V call is TRBV9, the J call TRBJ2-5; 7 bases agree with TRBD1. CDR3 length: 14 residues. From germline, CDR1 is SGDLS and CDR2 YYNGEE. Trimming took 4 bases from V and 2 from J; bases not matched to a gene: 5. CDR3 DNA: TGTGCCAGCAGCTCGGGACAGTTACAAGAGACCCAGTACTTC. This encodes CASSSGQLQETQYF.

The CDR3 spells CASSPGLTATNEKLFF. CDR3 DNA sequence: TGTGCCAGCAGCCCAGGACTTACGGCAACTAATGAAAAACTGTTTTTT. V gene TRBV13 combines with J gene TRBJ1-4; unclear D gene. Trimming removed 5 bases at V and 0 bases at J, with 13 bases between. The CDR3 has 16 residues. Germline assignment: CDR1 PRHDT and CDR2 FYEKMQ (reference sequence).

This clone appeared once. The chain links TRBV29-1 to TRBJ1-3; no clear D gene. V gave up 4 bases and J gave up 1 base, with 5 bases separating them. CDR3 length equals 12 residues. Germline lookup yields CDR1 SQVTM and CDR2 ANQGSEA. This chain's CDR3 is CSVGGSGNTIYF. CDR3 nucleotides: TGCAGCGTTGGCGGATCTGGAAACACCATATATTTT.

The rearrangement links TRBV6-6 to TRBJ2-7; no clear D. CDR3 length: 11 residues. In germline, CDR1 is MNHNY, CDR2 SVGAGI (reference sequence). Trimming took off 4 bases at V and 3 bases at J, with 4 bases between the two ends. In nucleotides, the CDR3 is TGTGCCAGCAGTTCCAACTACGAGCAGTACTTC. It encodes CASSSNYEQYF.

This clone was picked up one time. The gene calls are TRBV29-1 and TRBJ2-3, with TRBD2 identical over 7 bases. CDR3 length: 13 residues. From germline, CDR1 is SQVTM and CDR2 ANQGSEA. V was pared by 5 bases and J by 0 bases, with 2 bases of the junction left unmatched. CDR3 loop: CSVRLASTDTQYF. DNA of the CDR3: TGCAGCGTTAGACTAGCCAGCACAGATACGCAGTATTTT.

The chain recombines TRBV6-5 with TRBJ2-1; TRBD1 aligns across 7 bases. Germline assignment: CDR1 MNHEY and CDR2 SVGAGI. This CDR3 comprises 14 residues. After removal of 7 bases from V and 5 bases from J, the junction contained 8 bases not matched to a gene. CDR3 residues: CASNNRGPDNEQFF. The CDR3 DNA sequence: TGTGCCAGCAATAACAGGGGACCCGACAATGAGCAGTTCTTC.

This chain connects TRBV2 to TRBJ2-6, with D possibly being TRBD2 (5 bases). V lost 8 bases and J 4 bases, leaving 18 bases between the germline ends. The CDR3 has 16 residues. Per germline, CDR1 SNHLY and CDR2 FYNNEI. The CDR3: CASAWGSLAGANVLTF. CDR3 coding DNA: TGTGCCAGCGCCTGGGGAAGCCTAGCCGGGGCCAACGTCCTGACTTTC.

V is TRBV19 and J is TRBJ1-5, with D maybe TRBD1 (5 bases). Germline CDR1 reads LNHDA; CDR2 reads SQIVND (reference sequence). This CDR3 contains 18 residues. V was shortened by 1 base and J by 1 base, with 17 bases between the two germline ends. CDR3 sequence: CASSIGPYLSGSNQPQHF. CDR3 DNA sequence: TGTGCCAGTAGTATAGGCCCCTATTTATCAGGGAGCAATCAGCCCCAGCATTTT. Using reference TRBV19 and TRBJ1-5 for the parts outside the CDR3, the full variable domain is DGGITQSPKYLFRKEGQNVTLSCEQNLNHDAMYWYRQDPGQGLRLIYYSQIVNDFQKGDIAEGYSVSREKKESFPLTVTSAQKNPTAFYLCASSIGPYLSGSNQPQHFGDGTRLSIL.

The V and J genes are TRBV18 and TRBJ1-1; unclear D gene. The CDR3 spans 15 residues. Germline CDR1 KGHSH, CDR2 LQKENI. Trimming removed 3 bases at V and 1 base at J, with 12 bases between. The CDR3 protein is CASSPNPIRNTEAFF. The CDR3 DNA reads as TGTGCCAGCTCACCGAACCCTATCCGGAACACTGAAGCTTTCTTT.

This clone was recorded a few times. The chain couples TRBV5-1 to TRBJ1-2; D is undetermined. In germline, CDR1 is SGHRS, CDR2 YFSETQ. V gave up 0 bases and J gave up 1 base, with 13 bases separating them. This CDR3 spans 16 amino acids. CDR3 sequence: CASSLGRSNHNYGYTF. CDR3 sequence (DNA): TGCGCCAGCAGCTTGGGTCGGAGCAACCATAACTATGGCTACACCTTC.

The V and J genes are TRBV29-1 and TRBJ1-1; D remains ambiguous. This CDR3 has 14 amino acids. Germline V gene data show CDR1 as SQVTM and CDR2 as ANQGSEA. Trimming cost V 3 bases and J 1 base, with 12 bases left between them. The CDR3: CSVDSDIANTEAFF. DNA of the CDR3: TGCAGCGTTGACTCCGACATCGCGAACACTGAAGCTTTCTTT.

This clone appeared once. The J gene is TRBJ2-7, the V gene TRBV5-5; TRBD1 agrees at 8 bases. The V and J ends lost 6 bases and 0 bases, in that order; junction bases with no gene match: 8. The CDR3 has 15 residues. Germline CDR1 reads SGHKS; CDR2 reads YYEKEE (reference sequence). As DNA, the CDR3 is TGTGCCAGCACGTTTCGGACAGGGAGCTCCTACGAGCAGTACTTC. It translates to CASTFRTGSSYEQYF.

This clone has only a few counts. The chain couples TRBV6-6 to TRBJ2-7; 9 positions match TRBD2. Germline loops: CDR1 MNHNY, CDR2 SVGAGI (reference sequence). This CDR3 region has 16 residues. J gave up 0 bases and V 0 bases, and 3 bases lay outside the gene matches. CDR3 in amino acids: CASSYSAGGGSYEQYF. In DNA form, the CDR3 reads TGTGCCAGCAGTTACTCGGCGGGAGGGGGCTCCTACGAGCAGTACTTC.